Reported below is one T cell receptor (beta chain). Its recognized antigen is unknown. Base qualities are not recorded, but no much larger clone differs from it by a single base. This sample is drawn from a study of blood T cell repertoires in COVID-19 (dated by TCRdb to about 2020). With respect to the entire study: Samples covering the acute and convalescent phases of COVID-19 were provided by collaborators in the United States, Italy and Spain. The prospective study material was composed of cDNA or gDNA derived from T cells, B-cell-depleted T cells, or PBMCs. Deeply sampled blood TCRbeta repertoires from subjects exposed to, actively infected with, or recovered from COVID-19 were included in the dataset. The repertoires were released in a freely available public database intended as a resource for research on the immune response to SARS-CoV-2. Samples came from the ongoing ImmuneRACE study (first 160 participants) plus 1,254 subjects from 6 global collaborators. Nearly every sample came with metadata listing a de-identified subject ID, COVID-19 status, age in years and sex. Where HLA class I and class II types were available, the types were taken from metadata supplied by the sample provider, not from assay-based typing. Broader findings and caveats from the paper: Clinical and demographic metadata were provided uncurated, with the amount varying by source and participant.

The immunoSEQ Assay, a bias-controlled multiplex PCR, was used to amplify TCRbeta CDR3 regions from genomic DNA. Regarding the original processing steps: The number of nucleated cells in each sample was estimated from the amplification of reference gene primers within the assay. Sequence reads were collapsed and filtered to measure the absolute abundance of every unique TCRbeta CDR3 rearrangement. For each sample, productive Simpson clonality was calculated as the square root of Simpson's diversity index over productive rearrangements. Held by TCRdb, this immuneACCESS table contains in-frame sequences only and omits some clones. Under half of the omission traces to an unresolved V gene where checked; the cause of the rest is unknown. That table gives V, J and clone size, and the DNA gave D and trimming. Here the sample has some 26,000 clones; around 86% occur a single time. 67% of the sample is taken by the ten largest.

V and J are truncated by 8 bases and 6 bases respectively, leaving an intervening sequence of 23 bases. Taken from cysteine to phenylalanine, the CDR3 has 16 residues. The CDR3 DNA has 48 bases and is translated from base 1. The germline V gene yields MRHNA for CDR1 and SNTAGT for CDR2. Each collaborating institution followed its own protocols to collect whole blood in K2EDTA tubes. For TCRbeta analysis, collaborators shipped samples in one of three forms: frozen whole blood, isolated PBMCs, or DNA extracted from either of those sample types. Sequenced sample: peripheral blood. The chain is assembled from TRBV6-4 and TRBJ2-1, with TRBD1 perhaps the D gene, on 6 matching bases. The TCR was taken from a man between 65 and 79 years old with acute or convalescent COVID-19. The CDR3 is CASGFQVQGVGNEQFF. The base sequence is TGTGCCAGCGGCTTCCAAGTACAGGGCGTAGGCAATGAGCAGTTCTTC.